The T cell receptor beta chain described here comes from a study of T cells in Graves' hyperthyroidism and ophthalmopathy. The ends were cut back, 1 base at V and 5 bases at J, with 12 bases in the middle. Germline-derived CDR1 and CDR2 are SEHNR and FQNEAQ (reference sequence). The CDR3 sequence is 15 residues long. This clonotype occurred once. The investigators amplified TCR beta CDR3 regions from RNA transcripts. TCR CDR3 regions were first amplified by RT-PCR with HTBI primers. TCRdb re-derived calls from the multiplex PCR reads in MiXCR, one entry per CDR3 protein. Of about 350,000 distinct CDR3 sequences listed, about 15% were seen once; the top ten hold around 23%.

The sequence was collected from a woman aged 25 to 39 with Graves' hyperthyroidism. The J gene is TRBJ2-1, the V gene TRBV7-9; D might be TRBD1 (5 bases). The sequencing sample was made of blood. Here the CDR3 reads CASSLGEGVNNEQFF. CDR3 bases: TGTGCCAGCAGCTTAGGGGAAGGGGTCAACAATGAGCAGTTCTTC.